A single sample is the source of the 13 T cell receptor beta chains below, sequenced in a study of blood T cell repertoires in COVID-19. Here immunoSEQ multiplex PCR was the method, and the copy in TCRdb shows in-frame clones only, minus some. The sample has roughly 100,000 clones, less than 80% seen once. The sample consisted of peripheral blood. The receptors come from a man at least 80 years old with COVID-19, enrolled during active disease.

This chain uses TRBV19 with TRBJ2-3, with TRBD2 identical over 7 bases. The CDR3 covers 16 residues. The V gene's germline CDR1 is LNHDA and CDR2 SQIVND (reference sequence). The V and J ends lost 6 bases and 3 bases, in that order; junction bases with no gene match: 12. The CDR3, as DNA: TGTGCCAGTAGACCGGGGGGTAGCGGTTGGACAGATACGCAGTATTTT. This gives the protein CASRPGGSGWTDTQYF.

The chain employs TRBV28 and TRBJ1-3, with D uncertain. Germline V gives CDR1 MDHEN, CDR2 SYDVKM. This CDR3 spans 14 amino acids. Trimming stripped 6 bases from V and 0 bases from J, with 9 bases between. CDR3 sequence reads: CASRGELSGNTIYF. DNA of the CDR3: TGTGCCAGCAGGGGAGAGCTCTCTGGAAACACCATATATTTT. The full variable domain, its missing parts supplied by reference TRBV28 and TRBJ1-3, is DVKVTQSSRYLVKRTGEKVFLECVQDMDHENMFWYRQDPGLGLRLIYFSYDVKMKEKGDIPEGYSVSREKKERFSLILESASTNQTSMYLCASRGELSGNTIYFGEGSWLTVV.

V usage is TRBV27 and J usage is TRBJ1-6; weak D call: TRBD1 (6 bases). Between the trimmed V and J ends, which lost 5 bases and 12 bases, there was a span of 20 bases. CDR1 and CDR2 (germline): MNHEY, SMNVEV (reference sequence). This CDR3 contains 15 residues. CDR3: CASSKTPGDYGPLHF. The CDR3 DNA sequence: TGTGCCAGCAGTAAAACCCCAGGGGACTACGGACCCCTCCACTTT.

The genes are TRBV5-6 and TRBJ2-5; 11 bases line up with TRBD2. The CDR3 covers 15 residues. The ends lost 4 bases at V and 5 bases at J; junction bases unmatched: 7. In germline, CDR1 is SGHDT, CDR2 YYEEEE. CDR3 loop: CASSPKTSGSETQYF. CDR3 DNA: TGTGCCAGCAGCCCGAAAACTAGCGGGAGTGAGACCCAGTACTTC.

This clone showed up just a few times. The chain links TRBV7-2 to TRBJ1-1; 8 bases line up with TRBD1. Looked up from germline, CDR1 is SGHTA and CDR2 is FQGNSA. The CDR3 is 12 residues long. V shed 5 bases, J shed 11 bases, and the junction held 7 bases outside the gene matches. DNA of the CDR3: TGTGCCAGCAGCCCCACGGACAGGGCGGCTTTCTTT. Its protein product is CASSPTDRAAFF.

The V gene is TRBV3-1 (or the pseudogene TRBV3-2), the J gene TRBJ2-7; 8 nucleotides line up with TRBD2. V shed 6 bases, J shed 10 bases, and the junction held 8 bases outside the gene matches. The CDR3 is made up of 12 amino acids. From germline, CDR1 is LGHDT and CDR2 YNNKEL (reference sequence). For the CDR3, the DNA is TGTGCCAGCAGTCCAGCGGGAGTTGAACAGTACTTC. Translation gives CASSPAGVEQYF.

The CDR3 sequence is CASSIGGRTDTQYF. The CDR3 coding sequence is TGTGCCAGTAGTATAGGCGGGAGGACAGATACGCAGTATTTT. The rearrangement links TRBV19 to TRBJ2-3; 8 bases match TRBD2. Germline-derived CDR1 and CDR2 are LNHDA and SQIVND (reference sequence). The CDR3 totals 14 residues. V shed 1 base, J shed 3 bases, and the junction held 0 bases outside the gene matches.

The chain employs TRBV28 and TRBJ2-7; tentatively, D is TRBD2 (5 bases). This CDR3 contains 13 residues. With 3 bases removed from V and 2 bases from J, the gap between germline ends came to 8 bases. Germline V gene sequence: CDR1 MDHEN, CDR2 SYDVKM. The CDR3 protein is CASSFYGAYEQYF. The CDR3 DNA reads TGTGCCAGCAGTTTCTACGGGGCCTACGAGCAGTACTTC.

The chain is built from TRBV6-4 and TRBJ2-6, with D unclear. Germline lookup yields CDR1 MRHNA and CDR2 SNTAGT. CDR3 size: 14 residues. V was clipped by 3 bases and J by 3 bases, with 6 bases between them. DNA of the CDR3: TGTGCCAGCAGTGAACTTTTTGGGGCCAACGTCCTGACTTTC. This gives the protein CASSELFGANVLTF.

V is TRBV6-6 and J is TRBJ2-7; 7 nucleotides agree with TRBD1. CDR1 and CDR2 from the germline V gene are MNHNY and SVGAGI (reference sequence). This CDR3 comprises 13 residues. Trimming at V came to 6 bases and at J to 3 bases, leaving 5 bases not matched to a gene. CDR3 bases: TGTGCCAGCAGGACGGACAGGAACTACGAGCAGTACTTC. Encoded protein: CASRTDRNYEQYF.

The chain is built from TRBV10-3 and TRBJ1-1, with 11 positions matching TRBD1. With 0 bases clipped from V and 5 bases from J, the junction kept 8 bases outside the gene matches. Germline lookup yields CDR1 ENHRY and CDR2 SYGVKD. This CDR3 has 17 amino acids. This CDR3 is CAISESWTGGRRTEAFF. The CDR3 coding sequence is TGTGCCATCAGTGAGTCGTGGACAGGGGGCCGTAGGACTGAAGCTTTCTTT.

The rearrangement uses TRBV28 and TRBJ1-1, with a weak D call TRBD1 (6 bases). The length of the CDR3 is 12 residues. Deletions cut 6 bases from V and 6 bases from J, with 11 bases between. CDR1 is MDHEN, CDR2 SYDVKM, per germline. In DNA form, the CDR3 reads TGTGCCAGCAGCTACAGGGTAGCTGAAGCTTTCTTT. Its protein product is CASSYRVAEAFF.

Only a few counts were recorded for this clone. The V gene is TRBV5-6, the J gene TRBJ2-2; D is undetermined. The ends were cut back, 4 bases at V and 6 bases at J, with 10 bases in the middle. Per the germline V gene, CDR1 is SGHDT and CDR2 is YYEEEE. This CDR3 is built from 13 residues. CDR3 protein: CASSTTLAGELFF. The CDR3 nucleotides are TGTGCCAGCAGCACAACGTTGGCCGGGGAGCTGTTTTTT.